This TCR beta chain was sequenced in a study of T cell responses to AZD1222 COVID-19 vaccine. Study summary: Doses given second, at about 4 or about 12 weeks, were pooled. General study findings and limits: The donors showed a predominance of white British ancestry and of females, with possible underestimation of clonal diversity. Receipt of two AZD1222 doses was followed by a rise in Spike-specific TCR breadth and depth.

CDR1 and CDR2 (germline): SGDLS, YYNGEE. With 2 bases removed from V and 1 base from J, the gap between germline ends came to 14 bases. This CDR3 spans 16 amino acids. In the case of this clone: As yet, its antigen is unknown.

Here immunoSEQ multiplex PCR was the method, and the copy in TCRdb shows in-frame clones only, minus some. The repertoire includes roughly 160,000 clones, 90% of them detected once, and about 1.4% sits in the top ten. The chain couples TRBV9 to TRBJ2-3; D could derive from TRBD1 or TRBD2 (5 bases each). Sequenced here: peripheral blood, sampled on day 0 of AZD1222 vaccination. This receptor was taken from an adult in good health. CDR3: CASSVYWGFGTDTQYF. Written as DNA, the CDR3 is TGTGCCAGCAGCGTCTACTGGGGGTTCGGCACAGATACGCAGTATTTT. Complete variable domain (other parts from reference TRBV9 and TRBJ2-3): DSGVTQTPKHLITATGQRVTLRCSPRSGDLSVYWYQQSLDQGLQFLIQYYNGEERAKGNILERFSAQQFPDLHSELNLSSLELGDSALYFCASSVYWGFGTDTQYFGPGTRLTVL.